This T cell receptor beta chain was found in a study of cytomegalovirus exposure and HLA in healthy donors (dated by TCRdb to about 2017). About the full investigation: In an earlier analysis of 587 of the donors, 250 to 300 Gb of sequence data and 90 million to 120 million unique TCR beta sequences from approximately 180 million T cells were reported. About 330 gigabases of sequencing data and 91 million or so unique TCR sequences made up an early release that covered 500 to 650 HLA-typed donors. Among the approximately 430 genotyped donors, more than 70% belonged to the genetic ancestry cluster associated with self-reported Caucasian donors. The aim of the study was to test whether cataloging public T cell receptors could identify signatures of past pathogen exposure. The study profiled the T cell repertoires of some 610 subjects by immunosequencing and related them to cytomegalovirus serostatus. Along with the roughly 670-subject first cohort, a separate validation cohort of over a hundred different subjects was used. High-throughput TCR immunosequencing, statistical association of individual TCRs with disease status, and machine learning were combined to predict cytomegalovirus infection status. A later analysis re-examined previously published TCR beta repertoires from more than 600 donors and added high-resolution HLA genotyping to investigate patterns of TCR occurrence. Rather than drawing on any new phenotypic data, the later analysis identified candidate immune exposures from TCR beta sequences and the way those sequences occurred across donors. An earlier analysis of 587 of the donors used high-throughput TCR beta sequencing to judge whether each TCR beta V gene segment behaved as functional or pseudogenic. Donor age, sex, ethnicity and CMV serostatus were collected together with the repertoire data. Genome-wide SNP genotypes for about three fifths of the roughly 670 donors were used in a later genetic analysis, which treated that subset as a discovery cohort. Every repertoire in the discovery cohort had been generated on one and the same sequencing platform. HLA typing covered class I and class II loci at four-digit resolution. The number of typed donors differed by locus: roughly 629-640 for A, B, C, DRB1 and DQB1; 500 to 550 for DQA1; 606 for DPA1; and around 450 for DPB1. Four or five DR-DQ haplotypes were handled as single units for association and clustering because linkage in the cohort was strong. On average, around 200,000 unique TCR beta nucleotide sequences were sequenced per donor among a few hundred genotyped donors of the cohort, with roughly 20% of those sequences being non-productive.

Library construction relied on the immunoSEQ multiplex PCR assay. A mixture of 60 forward primers for TCR Vbeta segments and 13 reverse primers for TCR Jbeta segments was used in the multiplex PCR. A multiplex PCR assay on genomic DNA amplified the CDR3 region of rearranged TCR beta genes. The Illumina HiSeq System was used to sequence the amplified TCR beta libraries as 87-base-pair reads. On the authors' methods: In a later analysis, tens of millions of unique TCR beta chains were counted across the approximately 640 repertoires, and about 9.9 million of these chains were shared by at least two donors. To remove PCR and sequencing errors, raw reads were error-corrected and collapsed into unique sequences using a nearest-neighbor algorithm that merged closely related sequences. Alignment of CDR3 sequences to IMGT reference sequences was used to assign V, D and J gene segments. For a sequence to be retained, a match of at least six nucleotides to both a V gene segment and a J gene segment was required. A rearrangement was called productive if the CDR3 had no stop codons and remained in frame with V and J, and every other rearrangement was called non-productive. Following IMGT convention, CDR3 was defined as the stretch from the second conserved V-encoded cysteine to the conserved J-encoded phenylalanine. The earlier analysis of some 600 of the donors excluded sequences that lacked an unambiguous match to a single V gene segment. In an earlier analysis of about 590 of the donors, a V segment was called functional when productive rearrangements were above 56.7%, and segregating when the standard deviation between donors exceeded 5%. A statistical classification framework was developed to diagnose cytomegalovirus status using the catalog of TCR beta chain sequences. V and J gene assignment, in a later analysis, came from comparing TCR nucleotide sequences with IMGT/GENE-DB human TR gene sequences. A later analysis assigned CDR3 sequences and most-parsimonious VDJ recombination scenarios with the TCRdist pipeline. In a later analysis, each TCR beta chain was defined by its CDR3 amino acid sequence together with its V-gene family, and reads without a unique V-gene family were excluded. In a later analysis, fewer than 650 highly shared, low-generation-probability nucleotide sequences were removed to address suspected cross-contamination and a sequencing artifact. A later analysis calculated a clonal expansion index for each public chain from normalized within-repertoire ranks of inferred template counts. In a later analysis, generation probabilities were computed using a VDJ recombination model fitted to out-of-frame rearrangements, and the results were checked against IGoR. Hypergeometric tests were used in a later analysis to score TCR-TCR, TCR-HLA and TCR-CMV co-occurrence, with a repertoire-size bias correction applied to the TCR pairs. In a later analysis, false discovery rates were estimated by permuting HLA or CMV assignments 20 times. In a later analysis, co-occurring TCRs were grouped using DBSCAN, and TCRdist sequence similarity was added for clustering within HLA-allele-positive subsets. For co-occurrence clustering, repertoires with fewer than 30,000 or more than 120,000 public chains were excluded, along with about five repertoires with anomalous nucleotide sharing. As stored in TCRdb, this immuneACCESS dataset retains in-frame rearrangements with V and J assigned. A fraction of the clones does not appear; measured against another copy, unresolved V genes explain less than half of the discrepancy, and the remainder lacks a known reason. V and J calls plus clone size are reproduced from that table; the DNA served to infer D and trimming. Recorded for this sample are some 110,000 clones; more than 70% of them occurred a single time. The top ten clones comprise 15% to 20% of the sample.

Results and caveats for the whole study, not just this receptor: Roughly uniform sequencing depth across donors was assumed in presence/absence analyses, although this assumption may not hold. A further reported finding was that TCR beta sequences accurately predicted the HLA-A and HLA-B alleles for most subjects in the first cohort. Most TCR sequences were observed very rarely across donors, whereas some public TCRs were present in many individuals. Most CMV-associated TCR beta chains appeared to be HLA-restricted in a later analysis, and the HLA associations seemed to be driven largely by CMV exposure. In the study, about 150 TCR beta chains were listed as associated with cytomegalovirus. In a later analysis, HLA-associated TCR beta chains showed more clonal expansion and lower generation probabilities than non-associated chains that were equally common. The 87-base-pair reads could not distinguish some IMGT-functional V segments, including TRBV6-2 and TRBV6-3, so those segments were excluded. An association between a missense DCLRE1C variant and V-gene and J-gene trimming of TCR beta chains was found in a later genetic analysis and replicated in an independent cohort. Correlated functional status among segregating V segments might be attributable to linkage disequilibrium, but an unknown experimental factor could not be ruled out. Because counts were too low, some 17 rarely observed V segments, including chromosome 9 orphons, were excluded from the earlier analysis of several hundred of the donors. A later analysis reported that several top co-occurrence clusters appeared linked to parvovirus B19, influenza, CMV and Epstein-Barr virus. According to a later analysis, TCR association rates differed among HLA loci, with DRB1 alleles showing the most associated TCRs and HLA-C alleles showing the fewest. According to a later genetic analysis, donors in an Asian-associated ancestry cluster had fewer N-insertions in productive TCRs than the roughly 700-donor mean. In this cohort, only TCR beta chains were sequenced, and detectable features were limited by the absence of alpha or paired-chain data. It was suggested by the authors that the approach could potentially be generalized to other disease states and immunological phenotypes. Cytomegalovirus status was reported to be diagnosed by the classifier with high specificity and sensitivity in both the original and validation cohorts. In vitro tests confirmed that three of the cytomegalovirus-associated TCR beta chains recognize cytomegalovirus antigens. A group of highly shared sequence variants was considered likely to be a technical artifact of the sequencing pipeline. The only immune exposure information available for the cohort was CMV serostatus. An earlier analysis of 450 to 750 of the donors showed that most TCR beta V segments appeared in productive rearrangements either about 87% or about 30% of the time, which broadly matched IMGT annotations. In a later analysis, some 17,000 TCR beta sequences were associated with specific HLA alleles at a false discovery rate of 0.05. When HLA alleles, especially DR and DQ, strongly co-occurred, TCR associations were difficult to assign to individual alleles. Because some donors lacked HLA typing at each locus, the association tests relied only on the typed subset.

A note on this clone: The clone's antigen remains unknown. Base qualities are missing; no much larger clone stands one base away.

CDR1 and CDR2 (SGHRS, YFSETQ) derive from the germline V gene. Trimming leaves V shorter by 4 bases and J shorter by 4 bases, with the junction holding 22 bases beyond the gene matches. The CDR3 sequence holds 20 residues, the cysteine and phenylalanine included. Just the 60-base CDR3 DNA is kept, in frame starting at base 1. The cohort consisted of 600 to 750 healthy bone marrow donors. Cohort members were all nominally healthy when sampled, although unrecorded immune exposures were likely present. The donor tested CMV seropositive and was one of the 289 seropositive cohort members. Each donor provided a peripheral blood sample, and peripheral blood mononuclear cells were used for TCR beta sequencing. The Qiagen DNeasy Blood Extraction Kit was used to extract genomic DNA from the blood cell samples.

Sequenced sample: PBMCs. The sequence derives from a middle-aged man in good health and CMV-seropositive. The chain is encoded by TRBV5-1 joined to TRBJ2-3, and 9 junctional nucleotides match TRBD2. The bases read TGCGCCAGCAGCCCGTTCAGGGGGATAGCGGGAGTCCCTTCGGCAGATACGCAGTATTTT. Its protein is CASSPFRGIAGVPSADTQYF.